This TCR beta chain was obtained from a study of cytomegalovirus exposure and HLA in healthy donors. Study conclusions and caveats: Reports state that TCR beta sequences accurately predicted most subjects' HLA-A and HLA-B alleles. TRBV6-2, TRBV6-3 and other indistinguishable V segments were excluded.

The CDR3 extends over 16 amino acids. J lost 4 bases, V lost 0 bases, and 4 bases had no gene match. The V gene's germline CDR1 is SGHNT and CDR2 YENEEA. Details on this clone: Its antigen is unknown.

In the PCR, 60 Vbeta and 13 Jbeta primers were used. Using immunoSEQ multiplex PCR, the repertoire was profiled, and TCRdb retains in-frame clones only, with some absent. Its listing shows more than 200,000 clones. The clonotype was recovered from a woman in her twenties or thirties in good health and CMV-seropositive. Sequencing was done on a sample of PBMCs. The chain recombines TRBV11-3 with TRBJ2-2; 8 bases fit TRBD2. CDR3 nucleotides: TGTGCCAGCAGCTTAGATCATGCGGGGGGCACCGGGGAGCTGTTTTTT. Translation gives CASSLDHAGGTGELFF.